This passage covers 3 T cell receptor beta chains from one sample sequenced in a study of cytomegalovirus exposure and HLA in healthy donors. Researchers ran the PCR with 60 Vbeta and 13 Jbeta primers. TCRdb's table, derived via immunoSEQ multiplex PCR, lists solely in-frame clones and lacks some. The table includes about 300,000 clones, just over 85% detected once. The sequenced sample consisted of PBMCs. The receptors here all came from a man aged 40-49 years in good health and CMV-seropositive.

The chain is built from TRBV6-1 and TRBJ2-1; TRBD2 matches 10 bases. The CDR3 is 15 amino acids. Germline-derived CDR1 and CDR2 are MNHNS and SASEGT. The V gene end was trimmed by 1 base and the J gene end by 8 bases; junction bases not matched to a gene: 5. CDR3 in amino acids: CASSEGASGRDEQFF. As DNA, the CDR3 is TGTGCCAGCAGTGAAGGGGCTAGCGGGAGAGATGAGCAGTTCTTC.

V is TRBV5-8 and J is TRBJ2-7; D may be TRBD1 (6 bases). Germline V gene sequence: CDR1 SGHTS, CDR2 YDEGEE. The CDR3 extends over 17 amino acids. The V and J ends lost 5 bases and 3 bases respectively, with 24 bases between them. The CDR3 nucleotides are TGTGCCAGCAGGCTTGTAAAGACCCGGGACATTGGCTACGAGCAGTACTTC. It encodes CASRLVKTRDIGYEQYF. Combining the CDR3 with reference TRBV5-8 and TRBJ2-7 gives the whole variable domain EAGVTQSPTHLIKTRGQQATLRCSPISGHTSVYWYQQALGLGLQFLLWYDEGEERNRGNFPPRFSGRQFPNYSSELNVNALELEDSALYLCASRLVKTRDIGYEQYFGPGTRLTVT.

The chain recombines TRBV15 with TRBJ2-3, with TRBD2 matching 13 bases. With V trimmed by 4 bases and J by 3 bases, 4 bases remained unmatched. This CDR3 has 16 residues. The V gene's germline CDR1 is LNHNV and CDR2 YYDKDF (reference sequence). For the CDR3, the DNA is TGTGCCACCAGCACAGGACTAGCGGGAGTAACAGATACGCAGTATTTT. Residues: CATSTGLAGVTDTQYF.